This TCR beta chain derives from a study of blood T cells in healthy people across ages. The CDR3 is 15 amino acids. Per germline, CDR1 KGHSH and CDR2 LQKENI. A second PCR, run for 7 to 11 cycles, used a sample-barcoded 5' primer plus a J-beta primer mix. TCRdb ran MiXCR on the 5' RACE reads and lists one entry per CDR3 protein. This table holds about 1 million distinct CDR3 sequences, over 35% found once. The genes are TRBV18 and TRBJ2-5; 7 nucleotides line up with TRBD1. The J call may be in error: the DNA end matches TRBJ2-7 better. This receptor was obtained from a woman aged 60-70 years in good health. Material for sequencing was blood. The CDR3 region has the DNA TGTGCCAGCTCACCTAACAGGGGAATCTCCTACGAGCAGTACTTC. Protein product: CASSPNRGISYEQYF.